This T cell receptor (beta chain) appears in the sequencing data of a study of CD8 T cells in Susac syndrome. Random hexamers were used to reverse transcribe an amount of about 0.45 to 1 ug RNA. TCRdb independently ran MiXCR on the immunoSEQ multiplex PCR reads; one entry per CDR3 protein. The repertoire holds a few hundred thousand distinct CDR3 sequences, with 95% as singletons. Sequencing targeted TCR beta in blood CD8+ and CD4+ T cells. CDR3 size: 13 residues. CDR1 and CDR2 (germline): LNHNV, YYDKDF (reference sequence). The ends were cut back, 0 bases at V and 4 bases at J, with 4 bases in the middle.

The sequenced sample consisted of CD4+ T cells from PBMCs. This TCR came from a human donor with multiple sclerosis. The chain combines TRBV15 with TRBJ1-5, with unresolved D. CDR3 nucleotide sequence: TGTGCCACCAGCAGAGAACAGAATCAGCCCCAGCATTTT. Residues: CATSREQNQPQHF.